The rows below give T cell receptor beta chains drawn from one sample of a study of OX40 agonist ivuxolimab in advanced cancers. Clones were sequenced by immunoSEQ multiplex PCR, and TCRdb holds only the in-frame ones, with some missing. The repertoire holds approximately 41,000 clones, 80% to 90% seen once, with 35% to 45% in the top ten. Sequencing was performed on CD4+ or CD8+ T cells sorted from blood, taken in a trial of the OX40 agonist ivuxolimab. These receptors were taken from an adult with an advanced solid tumor such as melanoma, head and neck, liver or kidney cancer. Each CDR3 is given with its conserved first and last residue. A D gene is named only where the DNA matches it firmly. Some rows mark clone size as missing; the rest say once, few, many or name a class of expanded clone.

-	-	TRBV7-9	TRBJ1-3	TGTGCCAGCAGCCGCGAGGTTCACTCTGGAAACACCATATATTTT	CASSREVHSGNTIYF
-	-	TRBV6-1	TRBJ2-1	TGTGCCAGCACATACAATGAGCAGTTCTTC	CASTYNEQFF
TRBD1	-	TRBV6-5	TRBJ2-7	TGTGCCAGCAGTTACTGGACAGGTGCCGAGCAGTACTTC	CASSYWTGAEQYF
-	few	TRBV7-9	TRBJ1-2	TGTGCCAGCAGCTTAGGGACAGCCTATGGCTACACCTTC	CASSLGTAYGYTF
TRBD2	-	TRBV6-4	TRBJ2-1	TGTGCCAGCAGTGACGGGACTAGCAAAAATGAGCAGTTCTTC	CASSDGTSKNEQFF
-	-	TRBV28	TRBJ1-5	TGTGCCAGCAGTTTATGGGGGGGACGCCAGCCCCAGCATTTT	CASSLWGGRQPQHF
TRBD1	-	TRBV10-2	TRBJ2-7	TGCGCCAGCAGTAACAGGGGACCGATATACGAGCAGTACTTC	CASSNRGPIYEQYF
-	-	TRBV27	TRBJ1-2	TGTGCCAGCAGTTTACTAGCTTTACGGACGGTGAACTATGGCTACACCTTC	CASSLLALRTVNYGYTF
TRBD1	-	TRBV2	TRBJ1-2	TGTGCCAGCAGAGAAAGGGACAGCAACTATGGCTACACCTTC	CASRERDSNYGYTF
-	-	TRBV7-9	TRBJ2-5	TGTGCCAGCAGCTTAACGGCGGGGTTACAAGAGACCCAGTACTTC	CASSLTAGLQETQYF
-	-	TRBV6-1	TRBJ2-7	TGTGCCAGCAGGGGCAGGGAGACCTACGAGCAGTACTTC	CASRGRETYEQYF
-	-	TRBV11-2	TRBJ2-1	TGTGCCAGCAGCTTAGTCGCTGAACCCTACAATGAGCAGTTCTTC	CASSLVAEPYNEQFF
-	-	TRBV28	TRBJ1-4	TGTGCCAGCAGTCGTCTAGACAGTTCGCCTAATGAAAAACTGTTTTTT	CASSRLDSSPNEKLFF
TRBD1	-	TRBV7-9	TRBJ2-5	TGTGCCAGCAGCACTACGGACAGGGGGGTCTCTCAAGAGACCCAGTACTTC	CASSTTDRGVSQETQYF
TRBD1	-	TRBV5-4	TRBJ1-2	TGTGCCAGCAGCTTGGGACGGGACAGGGATGGCTACACCTTC	CASSLGRDRDGYTF
-	-	TRBV12-5	TRBJ1-1	TGTGCTAGTGCAGTGAGCACTGAAGCTTTCTTT	CASAVSTEAFF
-	once	TRBV5-1	TRBJ2-1	TGCGCCAGCAGCTTGGAGGGACTGACCCGCTACAATGAGCAGTTCTTC	CASSLEGLTRYNEQFF
TRBD1	-	TRBV19	TRBJ2-7	TGTGCCAGTAGTGGAGGACAGGGGGCCTACGAGCAGTACTTC	CASSGGQGAYEQYF
TRBD1	-	TRBV9	TRBJ1-4	TGTGCCAGCAGCCCCCGCCAGGGGGCAACTAATGAAAAACTGTTTTTT	CASSPRQGATNEKLFF
-	-	TRBV7-3	TRBJ2-2	TGTGCCAGCAGCTTCTACGGGGGGAACACCGGGGAGCTGTTTTTT	CASSFYGGNTGELFF
-	once	TRBV5-5	TRBJ2-1	TGTGCCAGCAGCCTCGACACCTACAATGAGCAGTTCTTC	CASSLDTYNEQFF
-	-	TRBV7-9	TRBJ1-1	TGTGCCAGCAGCCTAGGGGTCACTGAAGCTTTCTTT	CASSLGVTEAFF
-	-	TRBV6-6	TRBJ1-1	TGTGCCAGCAGTTACTCAACCGGGGCTGAAGCTTTCTTT	CASSYSTGAEAFF
TRBD2	-	TRBV7-2	TRBJ2-3	TGTGCCAGCAGCTCTACCGGAATAGCGGGGGGGCGGAGCACAGATACGCAGTATTTT	CASSSTGIAGGRSTDTQYF
-	-	TRBV19	TRBJ1-1	TGTGCCAGTAGCAGCAGTTACGAAGCTTTCTTT	CASSSSYEAFF